This note documents a single T cell receptor beta chain sequence. The junction and the germline gene differ at one end; a read error may be behind it. Germline CDR1 is SQVTM and CDR2 is ANQGSEA. The CDR3 spans 14 residues. The template was RNA from unsorted bulk tissue. This non-tumor lung sample came from over 3 cm beyond the tumor edge. TCRbeta libraries were built with three rounds of nested PCR, modified from ARM-PCR. TCRdb redid the calling of the multiplex PCR reads with MiXCR, one entry per CDR3 protein. The sample has around 80,000 distinct CDR3 sequences; approximately 81% are singletons. The data were obtained in a study of tumor and adjacent non-tumor tissue in lung cancer.

Sequencing was performed on distant non-tumor lung tissue. This TCR came from a man in his fifties or sixties with non-small cell lung cancer. This sequence joins TRBV29-1 and TRBJ2-3; TRBD2 agrees at 9 bases. The CDR3 nucleotides are TGCAGCATGGCCGTGACTAGCGGCACAGATACGCACTATTTT. Protein sequence: CSMAVTSGTDTHYF.